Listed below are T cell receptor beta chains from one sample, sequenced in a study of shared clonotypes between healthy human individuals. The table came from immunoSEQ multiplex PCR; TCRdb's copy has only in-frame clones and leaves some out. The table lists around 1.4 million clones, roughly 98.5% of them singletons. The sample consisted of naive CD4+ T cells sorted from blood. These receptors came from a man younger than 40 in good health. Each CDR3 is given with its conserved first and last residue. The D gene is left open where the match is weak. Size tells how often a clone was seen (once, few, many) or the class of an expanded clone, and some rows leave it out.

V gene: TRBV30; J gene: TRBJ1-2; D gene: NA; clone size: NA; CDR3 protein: CAWSVRPGTDYGYTF; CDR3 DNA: TGTGCCTGGAGTGTACGCCCTGGGACCGACTATGGCTACACCTTC
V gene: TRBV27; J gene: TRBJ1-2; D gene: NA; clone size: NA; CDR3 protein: CASSLSRGPSDYGYTF; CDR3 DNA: TGTGCCAGCAGTTTGTCACGGGGTCCATCGGACTATGGCTACACCTTC
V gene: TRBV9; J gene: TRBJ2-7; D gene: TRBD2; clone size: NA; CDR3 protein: CASSGSGTPKPYEQYF; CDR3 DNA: TGTGCCAGCAGCGGTAGCGGGACGCCAAAACCCTACGAGCAGTACTTC
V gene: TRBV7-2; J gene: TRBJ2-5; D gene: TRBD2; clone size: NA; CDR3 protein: CASSWGGEETQYF; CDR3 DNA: TGTGCCAGCAGCTGGGGAGGGGAAGAGACCCAGTACTTC
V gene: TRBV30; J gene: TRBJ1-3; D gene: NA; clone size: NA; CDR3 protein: CAWSVGGIGASTIYF; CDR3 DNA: TGTGCCTGGAGTGTGGGGGGGATCGGAGCAAGCACCATATATTTT
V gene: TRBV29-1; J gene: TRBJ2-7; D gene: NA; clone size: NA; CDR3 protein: CSVAAGQFPSGQYF; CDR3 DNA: TGCAGCGTTGCTGCAGGACAGTTTCCCTCGGGGCAGTACTTC
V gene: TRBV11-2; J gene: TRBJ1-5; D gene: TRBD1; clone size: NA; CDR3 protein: CASSLGTGSNQPQHF; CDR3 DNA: TGTGCCAGCAGCCTCGGGACAGGGAGCAATCAGCCCCAGCATTTT
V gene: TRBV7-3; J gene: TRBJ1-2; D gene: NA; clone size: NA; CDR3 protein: CASSPAAGGAQGYTF; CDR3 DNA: TGTGCCAGCAGCCCCGCAGCCGGGGGGGCGCAGGGCTACACCTTC
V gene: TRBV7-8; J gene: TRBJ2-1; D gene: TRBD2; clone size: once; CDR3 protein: CASSLGGLAGEKGYNEQFF; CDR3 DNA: TGTGCCAGCAGCTTAGGTGGATTAGCGGGAGAGAAAGGCTACAATGAGCAGTTCTTC
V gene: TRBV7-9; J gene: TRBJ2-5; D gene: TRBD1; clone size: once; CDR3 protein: CASSPTGGSSQETQYF; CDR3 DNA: TGTGCCAGCAGCCCGACAGGGGGCAGTTCCCAAGAGACCCAGTACTTC
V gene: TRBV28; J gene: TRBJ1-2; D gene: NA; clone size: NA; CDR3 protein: CASSVSVDYYGYTF; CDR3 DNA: TGTGCCAGCAGTGTAAGCGTCGATTACTATGGCTACACCTTC
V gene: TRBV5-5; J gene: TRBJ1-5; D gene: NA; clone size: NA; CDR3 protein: CASSLVPRRGSNQPQHF; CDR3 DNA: TGTGCCAGCAGCTTGGTCCCACGAAGGGGTAGCAATCAGCCCCAGCATTTT
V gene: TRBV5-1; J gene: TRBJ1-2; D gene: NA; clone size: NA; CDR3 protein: CASSYSDYGYTF; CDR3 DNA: TGCGCCAGCAGCTATTCAGACTATGGCTACACCTTC
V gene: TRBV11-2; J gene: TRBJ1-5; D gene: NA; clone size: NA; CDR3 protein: CASSLRSNQPQHF; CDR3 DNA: TGTGCCAGCAGCCTAAGGAGCAATCAGCCCCAGCATTTT
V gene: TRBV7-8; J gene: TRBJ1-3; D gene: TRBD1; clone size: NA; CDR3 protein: CASSFGQGKDSTIYF; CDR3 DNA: TGTGCCAGCAGCTTCGGACAGGGGAAAGACAGCACCATATATTTT
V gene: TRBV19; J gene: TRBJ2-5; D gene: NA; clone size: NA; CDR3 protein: CASMPGVGVLTETQYF; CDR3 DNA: TGTGCCAGTATGCCCGGAGTCGGGGTTTTGACAGAGACCCAGTACTTC
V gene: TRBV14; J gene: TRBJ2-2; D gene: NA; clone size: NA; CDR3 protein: CASSYWRAMNTGELFF; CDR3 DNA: TGTGCCAGCAGCTATTGGAGAGCGATGAACACCGGGGAGCTGTTTTTT
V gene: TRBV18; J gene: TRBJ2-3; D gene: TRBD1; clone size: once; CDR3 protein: CASSRGGAGDTQYF; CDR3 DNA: TGTGCCAGCTCACGAGGGGGCGCGGGAGATACGCAGTATTTT
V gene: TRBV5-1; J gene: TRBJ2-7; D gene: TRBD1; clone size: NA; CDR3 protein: CASSFSGGNYEQYF; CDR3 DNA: TGCGCCAGCAGTTTCTCAGGGGGAAACTACGAGCAGTACTTC
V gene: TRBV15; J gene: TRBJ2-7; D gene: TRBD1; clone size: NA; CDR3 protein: CATSMGQSYEQYF; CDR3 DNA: TGTGCCACCAGCATGGGACAGTCCTACGAGCAGTACTTC
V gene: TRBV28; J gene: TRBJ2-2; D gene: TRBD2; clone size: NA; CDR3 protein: CAIISPGRGTGELFF; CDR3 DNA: TGTGCCATCATTTCACCCGGGAGGGGCACCGGGGAGCTGTTTTTT
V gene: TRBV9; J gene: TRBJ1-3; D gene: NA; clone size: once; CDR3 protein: CASSVGGTGNTIYF; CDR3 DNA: TGTGCCAGCAGCGTAGGTGGGACAGGAAACACCATATATTTT
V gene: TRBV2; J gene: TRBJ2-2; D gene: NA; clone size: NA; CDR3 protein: CASSAGDAELFF; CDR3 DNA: TGTGCCAGCAGTGCAGGCGATGCGGAGCTGTTTTTT
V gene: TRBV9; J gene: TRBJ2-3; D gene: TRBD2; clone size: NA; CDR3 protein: CASSPRTSGGTDTQYF; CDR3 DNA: TGTGCCAGCAGCCCACGGACTAGCGGGGGCACAGATACGCAGTATTTT
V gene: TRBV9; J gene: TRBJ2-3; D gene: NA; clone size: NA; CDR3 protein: CASSVGVLRTYTDTQYF; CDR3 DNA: TGTGCCAGCAGCGTAGGGGTCCTCCGGACATACACAGATACGCAGTATTTT
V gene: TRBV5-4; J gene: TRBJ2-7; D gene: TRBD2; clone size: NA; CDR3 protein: CASSLGTSGSYEQYF; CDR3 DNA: TGTGCCAGCAGCTTGGGTACTAGCGGCTCCTACGAGCAGTACTTC
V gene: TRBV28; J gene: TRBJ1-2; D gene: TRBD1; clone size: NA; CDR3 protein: CASSSQGANYGYTF; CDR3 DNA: TGTGCCAGCAGTTCACAGGGGGCTAACTATGGCTACACCTTC
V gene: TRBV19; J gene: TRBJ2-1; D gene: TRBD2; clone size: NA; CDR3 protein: CASSGGTSGSHEQFF; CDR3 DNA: TGTGCCAGTAGTGGTGGGACTAGCGGGAGCCATGAGCAGTTCTTC
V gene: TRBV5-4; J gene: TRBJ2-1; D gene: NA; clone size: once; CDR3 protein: CASSLGISSYNEQFF; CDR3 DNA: TGTGCCAGCAGCCTTGGGATAAGCTCCTACAATGAGCAGTTCTTC
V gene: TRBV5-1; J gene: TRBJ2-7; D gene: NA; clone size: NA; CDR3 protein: CASSLAGLRGREQYF; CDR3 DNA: TGCGCCAGCAGCTTGGCCGGTCTCCGGGGGAGAGAGCAGTACTTC
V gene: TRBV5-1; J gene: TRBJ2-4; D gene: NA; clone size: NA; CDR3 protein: CASSPPRGVGKNIQYF; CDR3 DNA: TGCGCCAGCAGTCCCCCTAGGGGGGTAGGCAAAAACATTCAGTACTTC
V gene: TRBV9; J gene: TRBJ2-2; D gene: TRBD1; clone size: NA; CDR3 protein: CASSVATGGATGELFF; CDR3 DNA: TGTGCCAGCAGCGTAGCGACAGGGGGCGCGACCGGGGAGCTGTTTTTT
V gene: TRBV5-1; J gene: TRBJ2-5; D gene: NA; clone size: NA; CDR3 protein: CASSFLGTSETQYF; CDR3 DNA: TGCGCCAGCAGCTTCCTCGGGACGTCGGAGACCCAGTACTTC
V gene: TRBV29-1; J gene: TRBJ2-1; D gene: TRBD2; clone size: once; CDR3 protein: CSATRTSGRHSGNEQFF; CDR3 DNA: TGCAGCGCCACCCGGACTAGCGGGAGGCACTCCGGGAATGAGCAGTTCTTC
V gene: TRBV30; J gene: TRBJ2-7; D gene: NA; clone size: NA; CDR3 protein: CAWTAGGAYEQYF; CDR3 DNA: TGTGCCTGGACCGCCGGCGGGGCCTACGAGCAGTACTTC
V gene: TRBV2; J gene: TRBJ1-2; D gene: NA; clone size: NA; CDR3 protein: CASTQTGYTF; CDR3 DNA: TGTGCCAGCACACAGACTGGCTACACCTTC
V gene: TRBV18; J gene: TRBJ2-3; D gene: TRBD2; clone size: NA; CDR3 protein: CASSRLAVDTDTQYF; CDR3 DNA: TGTGCCAGCTCGCGGCTAGCGGTCGACACAGATACGCAGTATTTT
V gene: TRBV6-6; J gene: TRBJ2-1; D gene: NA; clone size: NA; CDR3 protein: CASSRGPSDNEQFF; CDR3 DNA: TGTGCCAGCAGTAGGGGACCCTCAGACAATGAGCAGTTCTTC
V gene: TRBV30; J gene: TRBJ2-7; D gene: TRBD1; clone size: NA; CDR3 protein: CAWGRGQGTYEQYF; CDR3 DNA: TGTGCCTGGGGCCGGGGACAGGGGACCTACGAGCAGTACTTC
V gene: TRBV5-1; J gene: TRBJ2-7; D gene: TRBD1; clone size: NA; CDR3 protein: CASSWDSYEQYF; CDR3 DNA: TGCGCCAGCAGCTGGGACAGCTACGAGCAGTACTTC
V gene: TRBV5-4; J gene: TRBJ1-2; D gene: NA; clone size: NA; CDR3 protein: CASSLHGGYGYTF; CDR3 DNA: TGTGCCAGCAGCTTGCACGGCGGCTATGGCTACACCTTC
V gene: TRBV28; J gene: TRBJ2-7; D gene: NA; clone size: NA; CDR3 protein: CASSLQGPSYEQYF; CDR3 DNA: TGTGCCAGCAGTTTGCAGGGGCCCTCCTACGAGCAGTACTTC
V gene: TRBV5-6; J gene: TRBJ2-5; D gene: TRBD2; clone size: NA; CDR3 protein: CASSVSGDGETQYF; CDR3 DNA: TGTGCCAGCAGCGTGAGCGGGGACGGGGAGACCCAGTACTTC
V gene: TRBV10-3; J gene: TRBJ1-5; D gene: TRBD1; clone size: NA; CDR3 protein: CATRDSDQPQHF; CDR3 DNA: TGTGCCACACGGGACAGCGATCAGCCCCAGCATTTT
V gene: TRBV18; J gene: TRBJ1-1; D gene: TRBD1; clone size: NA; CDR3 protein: CASSPRQGAAEAFF; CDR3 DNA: TGTGCCAGCTCACCACGGCAGGGGGCAGCTGAAGCTTTCTTT
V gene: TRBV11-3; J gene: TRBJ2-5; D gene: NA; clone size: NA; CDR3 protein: CASTKPPQETQYF; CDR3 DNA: TGTGCCAGCACCAAACCCCCGCAAGAGACCCAGTACTTC